This T cell receptor beta chain came from a study of T cells in Graves' hyperthyroidism and ophthalmopathy. V lost 5 bases, J lost 2 bases, and 5 bases stayed unmatched. This CDR3 is 15 amino acids long. Germline V gene sequence: CDR1 SGHTA, CDR2 FQGNSA. What was amplified from RNA transcripts were TCR beta CDR3 regions. HTBI primers were employed in a first-round RT-PCR of the TCR CDR3. In TCRdb, the multiplex PCR reads were re-called with MiXCR into one record per CDR3 protein. This sample has some 570,000 distinct CDR3 sequences, with 14% found just once. Subjects with ophthalmopathy showed a Clinical Activity Score no lower than 3, a NOSPECS grade no lower than 4, and a duration shorter than 3 months. Patients having uncontrolled infection, another autoimmune disease, pregnancy or lactation were not included. Ten or more counts support this clonotype. Its specificity is not known. Study outcomes and limitations: Ophthalmopathy was told apart from stable hyperthyroidism by a 13 V-J model. For ophthalmopathy, model prediction preceded onset by a median about six months.

The chain recombines TRBV7-2 with TRBJ2-5; TRBD2 agrees at 10 bases. This TCR derives from a woman between 18 and 30 years old with Graves' ophthalmopathy. Sequencing was performed on blood. The CDR3 loop reads CASSRYSGRQETQYF. In nucleotides, the CDR3 is TGTGCCAGCAGCCGATATAGCGGGAGGCAAGAGACCCAGTACTTC.